The 8 T cell receptor beta chains given below trace back to one sample, sequenced in a study of blood T cell repertoires in COVID-19. The method was immunoSEQ multiplex PCR; TCRdb's version includes in-frame clones alone and lacks a portion of them. The data show 250,000 or so clones, with 86% seen just once and approximately 8.2% held by the top ten. The sequencing input was peripheral blood. All receptors derive from a man in his forties or fifties with active or convalescent COVID-19.

The chain recombines TRBV20-1 with TRBJ1-5; possible D gene TRBD1, 6 bases. Per germline, CDR1 DFQATT and CDR2 SNEGSKA (reference sequence). V shed 3 bases and J shed 0 bases, with 12 bases lying between them. CDR3 length equals 15 residues. Here the CDR3 DNA reads TGCAGTGCTAGTGGAGGGGGATATAGCAATCAGCCCCAGCATTTT. This gives the protein CSASGGGYSNQPQHF.

This clone was seen a single time. The V gene is TRBV15, the J gene TRBJ1-5; D may be TRBD1 (6 bases). Germline values: CDR1 LNHNV, CDR2 YYDKDF (reference sequence). This CDR3 spans 15 amino acids. The ends were cut back, 0 bases at V and 6 bases at J, with 12 bases in the middle. The CDR3 DNA reads TGTGCCACCAGCAGAGATTCGGCAGGGGTTCAGCCCCAGCATTTT. This sequence encodes CATSRDSAGVQPQHF.

This chain connects TRBV7-6 to TRBJ2-2; weak D call: TRBD2 (5 bases). This CDR3 spans 13 amino acids. Per germline, CDR1 SGHVS and CDR2 FNYEAQ. V lost 6 bases, J lost 5 bases, and 10 bases lay in between. As DNA, the CDR3 is TGTGCCAGCAGTTCGAGGGCTACCGGGGAGCTGTTTTTT. It is translated as CASSSRATGELFF.

This rearrangement joins TRBV5-1 to TRBJ2-3; D gene uncertain. The CDR3 covers 15 residues. V dropped 6 bases and J dropped 2 bases, with 16 bases sitting between them. From germline, CDR1 is SGHRS and CDR2 YFSETQ. For the CDR3, the DNA is TGCGCCAGCAACCCAAACGGTGCCTCCACAGATACGCAGTATTTT. This translates into CASNPNGASTDTQYF.

The chain couples TRBV13 to TRBJ2-6; D might be TRBD1 (5 bases). Germline V gene lookup returns CDR1 PRHDT and CDR2 FYEKMQ (reference sequence). The V end was cut by 8 bases, the J end by 4 bases, with 12 bases between. The CDR3 sequence is 14 residues long. The DNA of the CDR3 is TGTGCCAGCGCCCAGGGTAACGGGGCCAACGTCCTGACTTTC. Its protein product is CASAQGNGANVLTF.

The V and J genes are TRBV2 and TRBJ1-2; unclear D gene. The CDR3 consists of 13 residues. Germline V gene data show CDR1 as SNHLY and CDR2 as FYNNEI. V lost 5 bases to trimming and J lost 2 bases, with 9 bases between them. CDR3 loop: CASSTDMNYGYTF. The CDR3 DNA reads TGTGCCAGCAGTACCGACATGAACTATGGCTACACCTTC.

The chain is built from TRBV7-3 and TRBJ2-1, with D perhaps matching TRBD2 (6 bases). The CDR3 sequence is 13 residues long. The V end was cut by 0 bases, the J end by 8 bases, with 8 bases between. Per germline, CDR1 SGHTA and CDR2 FQGTGA. CDR3 in DNA: TGTGCCAGCAGCTTAACAGGGGAGGATGAGCAGTTCTTC. Translation: CASSLTGEDEQFF.

The J gene is TRBJ2-2, the V gene TRBV7-8; TRBD1 might be the D (5 bases). The CDR3 is 16 amino acids. Per germline, CDR1 SGHVS and CDR2 FQNEAQ. V gave up 8 bases and J gave up 5 bases, with 21 bases separating them. The CDR3 spells CASDPQGFGLTGELFF. The DNA for the CDR3 is TGTGCCAGCGACCCCCAGGGTTTCGGGCTTACCGGGGAGCTGTTTTTT.